This TCR beta chain comes out of a study of cytomegalovirus exposure and HLA in healthy donors. On the study more broadly: There were some 81 million unique TCRs (from HLA-typed donors) in an early data release. Study-level results: An analysis that was carried out later associated 15,000 to 20,000 TCR beta sequences with HLA alleles at 0.05 false discovery rate. Most TCR beta V segments were productive about 87% or about 30% of the time in an earlier analysis. The study labeled around 160 TCR beta chains cytomegalovirus-associated.

Researchers ran the PCR with 60 Vbeta and 13 Jbeta primers. Clones were read by immunoSEQ multiplex PCR, and TCRdb kept only the in-frame ones, dropping some. This table has tens of thousands of clones, around 50% appearing once. Concerning this clone: Its antigen is unidentified.

This CDR3 is built from 15 residues. Germline CDR1 reads LNHNV; CDR2 reads YYDKDF (reference sequence). V shed 0 bases and J shed 2 bases, with 11 bases lying between them. This TCR derives from a human donor in good health. The sample consisted of PBMCs. V usage is TRBV15 and J usage is TRBJ2-7, with a weak D call TRBD1 (6 bases). CDR3 residues: CATSRDDQGPYEQYF. For the CDR3, the DNA is TGTGCCACCAGCAGAGATGATCAGGGGCCCTACGAGCAGTACTTC.